This T cell receptor beta chain was observed in a study of tumor T cells in aggressive B-cell lymphoma. The assay was immunoSEQ multiplex PCR, and TCRdb's table has in-frame clones only and misses some. The repertoire holds roughly 10,000 clones, with 70% to 90% as singletons. V was clipped by 1 base and J by 3 bases, with 6 bases between them. CDR1 and CDR2 (germline): LNHDA, SQIVND (reference sequence). This CDR3 has 14 amino acids. Sequencing used tumor tissue. The genes are TRBV19 and TRBJ2-2, with D unclear. The clonotype originates from an adult with diffuse large B cell lymphoma. The CDR3 sequence: CASSIGSYTGELFF. CDR3 DNA: TGTGCCAGTAGTATAGGGAGTTACACCGGGGAGCTGTTTTTT. Together with reference TRBV19 and TRBJ2-2, the CDR3 gives the full variable domain: DGGITQSPKYLFRKEGQNVTLSCEQNLNHDAMYWYRQDPGQGLRLIYYSQIVNDFQKGDIAEGYSVSREKKESFPLTVTSAQKNPTAFYLCASSIGSYTGELFFGEGSRLTVL.